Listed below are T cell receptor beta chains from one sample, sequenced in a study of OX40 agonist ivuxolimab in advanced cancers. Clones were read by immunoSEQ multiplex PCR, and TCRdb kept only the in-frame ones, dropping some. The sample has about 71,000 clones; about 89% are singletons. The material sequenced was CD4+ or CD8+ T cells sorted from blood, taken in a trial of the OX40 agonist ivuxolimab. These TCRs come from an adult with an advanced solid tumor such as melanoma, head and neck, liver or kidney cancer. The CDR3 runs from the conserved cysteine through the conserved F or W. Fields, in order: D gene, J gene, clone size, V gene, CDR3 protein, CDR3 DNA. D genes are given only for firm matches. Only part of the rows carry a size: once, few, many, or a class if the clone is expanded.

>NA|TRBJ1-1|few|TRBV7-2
CASSPADSYGMNTEAFF
TGTGCCAGCAGCCCCGCGGACAGTTATGGAATGAACACTGAAGCTTTCTTT
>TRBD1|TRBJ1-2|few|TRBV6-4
CASSENRGDGYTF
TGTGCCAGCAGTGAAAACAGGGGAGATGGCTACACCTTC
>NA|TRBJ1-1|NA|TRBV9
CASSVGLVGAEAFF
TGTGCCAGCAGCGTAGGGCTCGTCGGCGCTGAAGCTTTCTTT
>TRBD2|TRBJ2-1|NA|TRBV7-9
CASSLLAGGRDEQFF
TGTGCCAGCAGCCTACTAGCGGGAGGGCGCGATGAGCAGTTCTTC
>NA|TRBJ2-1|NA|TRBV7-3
CASSLLQDNEQFF
TGTGCCAGCAGCTTACTCCAAGACAATGAGCAGTTCTTC
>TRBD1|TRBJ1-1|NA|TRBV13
CASSLGSAGGGAEAFF
TGTGCCAGCAGCTTAGGATCCGCAGGGGGCGGGGCTGAAGCTTTCTTT
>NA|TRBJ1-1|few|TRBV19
CASSIQAGWTEAFF
TGTGCCAGTAGTATTCAGGCAGGGTGGACTGAAGCTTTCTTT
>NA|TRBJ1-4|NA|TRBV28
CASSGTEKLFF
TGTGCCAGCAGCGGAACCGAAAAACTGTTTTTT
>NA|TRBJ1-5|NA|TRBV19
CASSSWGSNQPQHF
TGTGCCAGTAGTAGTTGGGGCTCAAATCAGCCCCAGCATTTT
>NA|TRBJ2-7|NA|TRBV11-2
CASSSPGERGYEQYF
TGTGCCAGCAGCTCCCCAGGGGAGAGGGGCTACGAGCAGTACTTC
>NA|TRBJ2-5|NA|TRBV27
CASSLGGREETQYF
TGTGCCAGCAGTTTGGGGGGGCGCGAAGAGACCCAGTACTTC
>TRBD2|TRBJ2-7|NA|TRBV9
CASSVASGRTYEQYF
TGTGCCAGCAGCGTAGCAAGCGGGAGGACCTACGAGCAGTACTTC
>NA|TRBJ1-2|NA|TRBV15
CATSTQGGGYTF
TGTGCCACCAGCACACAGGGTGGTGGCTACACCTTC
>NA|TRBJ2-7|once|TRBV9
CASSVGQGYSYEQYF
TGTGCCAGCAGCGTAGGGCAGGGATACTCCTACGAGCAGTACTTC
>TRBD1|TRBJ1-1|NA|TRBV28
CASRTEGAGTEAFF
TGTGCCAGCAGGACTGAGGGGGCTGGCACTGAAGCTTTCTTT
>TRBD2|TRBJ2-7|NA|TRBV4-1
CASSQDLAGSSYEQYF
TGCGCCAGCAGCCAAGATTTAGCGGGGAGCTCCTACGAGCAGTACTTC
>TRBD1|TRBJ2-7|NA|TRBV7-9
CASTPGGSYEQYF
TGTGCCAGCACCCCAGGGGGCTCCTACGAGCAGTACTTC
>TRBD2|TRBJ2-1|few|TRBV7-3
CASSDGTSGVNEQFF
TGTGCCAGCAGCGACGGGACTAGCGGGGTAAATGAGCAGTTCTTC